What follows are 30 T cell receptor beta chains derived from one specimen sequenced in a study of CD8 T cells in cerebrospinal fluid in Alzheimer's disease. No DNA is given; TCRdb re-called the 10x single-cell sequencing reads and lists each CDR3 protein once. This sample contains hundreds of distinct CDR3 sequences. Sequencing was performed on cerebrospinal fluid. These receptors originate from a human donor with Alzheimer's disease.

The gene calls are TRBV3-1 and TRBJ2-5; there is no DNA to check the TCRdb D call of TRBD2. The V gene's germline CDR1 is LGHDT and CDR2 YNNKEL (reference sequence). The CDR3 spans 19 residues. The CDR3 loop reads CASSQGTSAPRVMQETQYF.

In terms of frequency, this clonotype is large. The chain carries TRBV7-3 and TRBJ1-2; the D call of TRBD1 rests on TCRdb alone, since no DNA is present to check it. Germline V gives CDR1 SGHTA, CDR2 FQGTGA. The CDR3 is 15 residues long. The CDR3 spells CASSPTGVANYGYTF.

V and J are TRBV30 and TRBJ2-6. CDR3 length equals 15 residues. Germline CDR1 and CDR2: GTSNPN and SVGIG (reference sequence). The CDR3: CAWSTDRSGANVLTF.

This clonotype is deemed medium-sized by its frequency. This rearrangement joins TRBV29-1 to TRBJ2-1; TCRdb designates TRBD1, a call that cannot be tested without DNA. Germline V gives CDR1 SQVTM, CDR2 ANQGSEA. The CDR3 runs 14 residues. The CDR3 protein is CSAGINRQYNEQFF.

The chain uses TRBV19 and TRBJ2-5; with no DNA, the TCRdb D assignment of TRBD1 cannot be verified. This CDR3 spans 14 amino acids. Germline V gene lookup returns CDR1 LNHDA and CDR2 SQIVND (reference sequence). The CDR3: CASSITGGQETQYF.

This chain connects TRBV11-2 to TRBJ1-1. The CDR3 extends over 12 amino acids. Germline assignment: CDR1 SGHAT and CDR2 FQNNGV. CDR3 loop: CASSLQNTEAFF.

The J gene is TRBJ1-5, the V gene TRBV5-6; lacking DNA, the TRBD1 call made by TCRdb goes unchecked. CDR3 length: 16 amino acids. CDR1 SGHDT and CDR2 YYEEEE come from the germline V gene. CDR3 loop: CASSLAGTLSNQPQHF.

Measured by frequency, this clonotype is medium-sized. This chain joins TRBV6-5 and TRBJ2-3; the D gene TCRdb calls, TRBD2, cannot be checked with no DNA. The germline CDR1 and CDR2 sequences are MNHEY and SVGAGI. The CDR3 is made up of 16 amino acids. CDR3 sequence: CASSYLAGDSTDTQYF.

The chain links TRBV28 to TRBJ1-2; TCRdb selects TRBD1, and the lack of DNA leaves this call unchecked. The CDR3 is 13 amino acids. Per germline, CDR1 MDHEN and CDR2 SYDVKM. The CDR3 protein is CASTLDRGLGYTF.

The chain couples TRBV5-6 to TRBJ2-3; TCRdb names TRBD2, which stays unverified in the absence of DNA. CDR1 and CDR2 (germline): SGHDT, YYEEEE. The CDR3 is 15 residues long. Here the CDR3 reads CASSALAGETDTQYF. The whole variable domain, filled in from reference TRBV5-6 and TRBJ2-3, reads DAGVTQSPTHLIKTRGQQVTLRCSPKSGHDTVSWYQQALGQGPQFIFQYYEEEERQRGNFPDRFSGHQFPNYSSELNVNALLLGDSALYLCASSALAGETDTQYFGPGTRLTVL.

The V call is TRBV9, the J call TRBJ2-1. The CDR3 is 15 residues long. Germline CDR1 is SGDLS and CDR2 is YYNGEE. The CDR3 sequence: CASSVAGDNGNEQFF.

According to its frequency, this clonotype is large. The CDR3 here is CASSHLSYEQYF. This sequence joins TRBV3-1 and TRBJ2-7. This CDR3 spans 12 amino acids. Germline V gives CDR1 LGHDT, CDR2 YNNKEL (reference sequence).

This clonotype is labeled large based on frequency. This rearrangement joins TRBV1 to TRBJ2-5; without DNA, the TCRdb call of TRBD1 cannot be checked. TRBV1 is a pseudogene segment. This CDR3 is 19 amino acids long. This CDR3 is CTSSQIPVTGGGCQETQYF.

The J gene is TRBJ2-2, the V gene TRBV27; the D call from TCRdb, TRBD2, cannot be confirmed without DNA. The CDR3 has 15 amino acids. Germline V gives CDR1 MNHEY, CDR2 SMNVEV (reference sequence). The chain's CDR3 is CASSSGLVWVGELFF.

Considering frequency, this clonotype is medium-sized. This rearrangement joins TRBV7-9 to TRBJ2-1; no DNA is available, so the TRBD2 call from TCRdb remains unchecked. The CDR3 runs 16 residues. Germline V gene data show CDR1 as SEHNR and CDR2 as FQNEAQ (reference sequence). The CDR3 region is CASSLRTTSGSDEQFF.

This clonotype is labeled medium-sized based on frequency. This chain links TRBV9 with TRBJ1-5. The CDR3 length is 13 residues. Germline V lookup: CDR1 SGDLS, CDR2 YYNGEE. This chain's CDR3 is CASSAHPDQPQHF.

The chain joins TRBV2 to TRBJ1-5; as DNA is missing, the TRBD1 call by TCRdb cannot be tested. The CDR3 covers 15 residues. Looked up from germline, CDR1 is SNHLY and CDR2 is FYNNEI. The CDR3 protein is CASSEGWGGYQPQHF.

This clonotype is identified as medium-sized from frequency. The chain joins TRBV20-1 to TRBJ2-3; TCRdb proposes TRBD2, but this gene call is untestable without DNA. The CDR3 contains 17 residues. Germline assignment: CDR1 DFQATT and CDR2 SNEGSKA (reference sequence). The CDR3 sequence is CSAAASGGRTGADTQYF.

Measured by frequency, this clonotype is large (0.1 to 1%). V and J are TRBV7-2 and TRBJ2-5. Looked up from germline, CDR1 is SGHTA and CDR2 is FQGNSA. The CDR3 covers 14 residues. The CDR3 loop is CASSLVALGETQYF.

This clonotype shows up as medium-sized by frequency. The chain is built from TRBV7-2 and TRBJ1-2. This CDR3 spans 15 amino acids. Germline lookup yields CDR1 SGHTA and CDR2 FQGNSA. Here the CDR3 reads CASSLYLDSYYGYTF.

Judged by frequency, this clonotype is medium-sized. The CDR3 protein is CSAREGASYEQYF. This rearrangement joins TRBV20-1 to TRBJ2-7; the TRBD1 assignment by TCRdb is unverifiable without DNA. Germline V CDR1 and CDR2: DFQATT, SNEGSKA (reference sequence). The CDR3 has 13 residues.

The chain employs TRBV6-1 and TRBJ2-3; lacking DNA, the TRBD1 call made by TCRdb goes unchecked. The CDR3 is 15 residues long. Germline CDR1 reads MNHNS; CDR2 reads SASEGT. CDR3: CASSLDRVGTDTQYF.

V gene TRBV14 combines with J gene TRBJ1-4; TCRdb returns TRBD1, unconfirmable since there is no DNA. CDR1 SGHDN and CDR2 FVKESK come from the germline V gene. The CDR3 spans 16 residues. The CDR3 protein is CASSQGGGTANEKLFF.

This clonotype is medium-sized by frequency. V is TRBV19 and J is TRBJ1-1; with no DNA, the TCRdb D assignment of TRBD1 cannot be verified. The CDR3 totals 14 residues. Germline V gives CDR1 LNHDA, CDR2 SQIVND (reference sequence). Here the CDR3 reads CASSLAGRDGFAFF.

This clonotype registers medium-sized by frequency. The chain employs TRBV4-2 and TRBJ2-2; TCRdb lists TRBD1, though no DNA is available to test this call. The CDR3 is made up of 16 amino acids. Per germline, CDR1 LGHNA and CDR2 YNFKEQ. This CDR3 reads CASSQGGTGAAGELFF.

V gene TRBV19 combines with J gene TRBJ1-1; the D call from TCRdb, TRBD1, cannot be confirmed without DNA. Germline V gene data show CDR1 as LNHDA and CDR2 as SQIVND (reference sequence). The length of the CDR3 is 13 residues. The CDR3: CATEITTGTGAFF.

This clonotype ranks as medium-sized (0.01 to 0.1%) in terms of frequency. The chain joins TRBV7-9 to TRBJ2-3; TCRdb designates TRBD2, a call that cannot be tested without DNA. The CDR3 sequence is 17 residues long. Germline lookup yields CDR1 SEHNR and CDR2 FQNEAQ (reference sequence). CDR3: CASSPGLAGARTDTQYF.

This clonotype registers medium-sized by frequency. The chain links TRBV6-6 to TRBJ2-5; TCRdb picks TRBD2, but there is no DNA to check that call. The CDR3 consists of 14 residues. Germline V gene data show CDR1 as MNHNY and CDR2 as SVGAGI (reference sequence). The CDR3 loop reads CASSLGLAGAAEYF.

This clonotype shows up as medium-sized by frequency. CDR3 sequence: CAWKGYYTGELFF. The V gene is TRBV30, the J gene TRBJ2-2; the TCRdb D gene call, TRBD1, has no DNA to confirm it. The CDR3 has 13 residues. Germline CDR1 is GTSNPN and CDR2 is SVGIG (reference sequence). Variable domain in full (rest from reference TRBV30 and TRBJ2-2): SQTIHQWPATLVQPVGSPLSLECTVEGTSNPNLYWYRQAAGRGLQLLFYSVGIGQISSEVPQNLSASRPQDRQFILSSKKLLLSDSGFYLCAWKGYYTGELFFGEGSRLTVL.

Frequency places this clonotype as hyperexpanded. This chain links TRBV7-2 with TRBJ2-3; with no DNA, the TCRdb D assignment of TRBD1 cannot be verified. Germline V gene data show CDR1 as SGHTA and CDR2 as FQGNSA. This CDR3 has 13 amino acids. The CDR3 is CASSLVGGDTQYF.